One sample yielded the 11 T cell receptor beta chains listed below, sequenced in a study of beta chain features in type 1 diabetes. Every isolated RNA sample was fully reverse transcribed, so sequencing captured expressed TCRB transcripts. Profiled with immunoSEQ multiplex PCR; TCRdb holds only in-frame clones, not every one. The table lists roughly 380,000 clones, around 20% of them singletons. The sequenced sample was naive CD4+ T cells from blood. The receptors were sampled from a woman aged 18-35 years in good health.

The V and J genes are TRBV5-1 and TRBJ1-1; no clear D. V gave up 4 bases and J gave up 5 bases, with 15 bases separating them. CDR3 length equals 14 residues. Germline CDR1 is SGHRS and CDR2 is YFSETQ. CDR3 in amino acids: CASSAAGVRTEAFF. CDR3 sequence (DNA): TGCGCCAGCAGCGCCGCCGGGGTTCGGACTGAAGCTTTCTTT.

The chain has TRBV25-1 and TRBJ1-2; the match to TRBD1 covers 8 bases. V shed 4 bases and J 8 bases; nucleotides not matched to a gene: 6. The germline gives CDR1 MGHDK, CDR2 SYGVNS. The CDR3 spans 13 residues. CDR3 in DNA: TGTGCCAGCAGTGGGATACAGGGGGTCGGCTACACCTTC. This encodes CASSGIQGVGYTF.

This chain connects TRBV7-2 to TRBJ2-7; D call uncertain. V was pared by 2 bases and J by 4 bases, with 12 bases between. CDR1 is SGHTA and CDR2 is FQGNSA in the germline V gene. CDR3 length: 14 residues. CDR3 loop: CASSLFQALYEQYF. CDR3 nucleotide sequence: TGTGCCAGCAGCTTATTCCAGGCTTTATACGAGCAGTACTTC.

This chain uses TRBV6-5 with TRBJ1-1; unclear D gene. Trimming pared 6 bases from V and 2 bases from J, leaving 10 bases between. The CDR3 sequence is 13 residues long. Germline CDR1 and CDR2: MNHEY and SVGAGI. The CDR3 loop is CASRRMFNTEAFF. The CDR3 nucleotides are TGTGCCAGCAGGCGGATGTTTAACACTGAAGCTTTCTTT.

The table lists this clone with a few counts. The rearrangement joins TRBV7-9 to TRBJ1-1; 7 positions match TRBD1. The CDR3 consists of 14 residues. V dropped 2 bases and J dropped 3; count of bases not matched to a gene: 3. CDR1 SEHNR and CDR2 FQNEAQ come from the germline V gene (reference sequence). As DNA, the CDR3 is TGTGCCAGCAGCTTAACCAGGGGGGACACTGAAGCTTTCTTT. Its protein is CASSLTRGDTEAFF.

This clone came up a few times. The chain links TRBV5-4 to TRBJ2-7, with 7 bases lining up with TRBD1. CDR1 is SGHNT and CDR2 is YYREEE in the germline V gene (reference sequence). J gave up 3 bases and V 3 bases, and 9 bases lay outside the gene matches. CDR3 length equals 15 residues. CDR3 bases: TGTGCCAGCAGCTCCCCCGGGACAGAGGTCTACGAGCAGTACTTC. This sequence encodes CASSSPGTEVYEQYF.

This clone has more than one count but fewer than ten. The J gene is TRBJ2-1, the V gene TRBV7-9, with a possible D match to TRBD2 (6 bases). Between the trimmed V and J ends, which lost 4 bases and 4 bases, there was a span of 11 bases. Germline CDR1 and CDR2: SEHNR and FQNEAQ (reference sequence). This CDR3 has 14 residues. The DNA for the CDR3 is TGTGCCAGCAGCTCCGGGGGAAGGTACAATGAGCAGTTCTTC. As protein: CASSSGGRYNEQFF. The whole variable domain, remainder taken from reference TRBV7-9 and TRBJ2-1, is DTGVSQNPRHKITKRGQNVTFRCDPISEHNRLYWYRQTLGQGPEFLTYFQNEAQLEKSRLLSDRFSAERPKGSFSTLEIQRTEQGDSAMYLCASSSGGRYNEQFFGPGTRLTVL.

Only a few counts were recorded for this clone. The rearrangement links TRBV30 to TRBJ2-6, with TRBD1 matching over 7 bases. CDR1 is GTSNPN and CDR2 is SVGIG in the germline V gene (reference sequence). Trimming removed 5 bases from V and 7 bases from J; junction bases left unmatched: 11. The CDR3 length is 15 residues. For the CDR3, the DNA is TGTGCCTGGCAAACAGGGGCCCATGGAGCCAACGTCCTGACTTTC. Its translation is CAWQTGAHGANVLTF.

The V call is TRBV5-1, the J call TRBJ1-1; D is undetermined. V was clipped by 2 bases and J by 3 bases, with 14 bases between them. Germline V lookup: CDR1 SGHRS, CDR2 YFSETQ. The CDR3 has 15 residues. The CDR3 loop is CASSFRAPRDTEAFF. The CDR3 DNA sequence: TGCGCCAGCAGCTTCCGGGCCCCGCGGGACACTGAAGCTTTCTTT.

Comment on this clone: The sample has other DNA sequences that encode this CDR3 too. The rearrangement links TRBV18 to TRBJ2-3, with D hard to call. The CDR3 is 11 amino acids. Germline CDR1 KGHSH, CDR2 LQKENI. Trimming pared 6 bases from V and 2 bases from J, leaving 3 bases between. Here the CDR3 reads CASSSTDTQYF. DNA of the CDR3: TGTGCCAGCTCCTCCACAGATACGCAGTATTTT.

This clone was seen a handful of times. The chain employs TRBV19 and TRBJ2-7; D is unclear. The V gene's germline CDR1 is LNHDA and CDR2 SQIVND (reference sequence). This CDR3 spans 13 amino acids. Trimming left V 5 bases short and J 1 base short, with 9 bases between. The CDR3 here is CASSPVGSYEQYF. CDR3 DNA sequence: TGTGCCAGTAGTCCCGTCGGGTCCTACGAGCAGTACTTC.